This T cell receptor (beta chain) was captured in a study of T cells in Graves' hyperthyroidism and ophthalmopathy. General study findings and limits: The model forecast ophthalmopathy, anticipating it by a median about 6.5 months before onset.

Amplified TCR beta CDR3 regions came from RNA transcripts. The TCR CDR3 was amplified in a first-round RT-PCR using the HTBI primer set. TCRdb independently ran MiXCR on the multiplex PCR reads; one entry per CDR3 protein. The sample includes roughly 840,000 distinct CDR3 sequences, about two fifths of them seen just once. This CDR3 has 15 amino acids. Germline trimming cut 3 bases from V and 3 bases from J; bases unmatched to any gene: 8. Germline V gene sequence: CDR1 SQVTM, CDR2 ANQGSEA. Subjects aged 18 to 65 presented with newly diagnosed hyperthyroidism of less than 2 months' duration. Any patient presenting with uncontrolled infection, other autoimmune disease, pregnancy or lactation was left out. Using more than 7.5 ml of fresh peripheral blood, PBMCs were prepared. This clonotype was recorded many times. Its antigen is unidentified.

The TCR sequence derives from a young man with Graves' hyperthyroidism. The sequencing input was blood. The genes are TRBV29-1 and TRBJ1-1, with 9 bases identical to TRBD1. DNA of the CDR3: TGCAGCGTTGACGGTGGGACAGGGAAAGACACTGAAGCTTTCTTT. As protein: CSVDGGTGKDTEAFF.